This is a list of T cell receptor beta chains from one sample in a study of blood T cells in healthy people across ages. TCRdb called the 5' RACE reads again in MiXCR, with one record for every CDR3 protein. Altogether fewer than 800,000 distinct CDR3 sequences are present, about 25% being singletons, with the ten largest covering just under 9.5%. The same sample was also studied in work on T cells of mothers and their children.

Sequences were obtained from blood. The receptors stem from a boy aged 5-17 years in good health. The CDR3 runs from the conserved cysteine through the conserved F or W. The order of the fields is clone size, J gene, D gene, CDR3 length, V gene, CDR3 protein, CDR3 DNA. A D gene is named only where the DNA matches it firmly. Clone size, where shown, is once, few, many, or a class for clones that have expanded.

-,TRBJ2-1,-,14,TRBV20-1,CSARDPKLAYEQFF,TGCAGTGCTAGAGATCCCAAATTAGCATATGAGCAGTTCTTC
-,TRBJ2-7,TRBD1,15,TRBV28,CASRGTGTGVPEQYF,TGTGCCAGCAGAGGAACCGGGACAGGGGTACCCGAGCAGTACTTC
few,TRBJ2-1,-,13,TRBV7-9,CASSLQVAVEQFF,TGTGCCAGCAGCTTACAGGTAGCTGTTGAGCAGTTCTTC
-,TRBJ2-1,-,15,TRBV10-3,CAISESNAGEGEQFF,TGTGCCATCAGTGAGTCGAATGCAGGGGAGGGTGAGCAGTTCTTC
-,TRBJ1-1,-,15,TRBV5-1,CASHPGQGGITEAFF,TGCGCCAGCCACCCGGGTCAGGGCGGGATCACTGAAGCTTTCTTT
-,TRBJ2-1,-,11,TRBV6-2/TRBV6-3,CASSVHNEQFF,TGTGCCAGCAGTGTCCACAATGAGCAGTTCTTC
-,TRBJ2-3,TRBD2,15,TRBV7-2,CASGDSGWEGDTQYF,TGTGCCAGCGGGGATAGCGGATGGGAGGGTGATACGCAGTATTTT
-,TRBJ2-4,-,15,TRBV7-9,CASSISGAAKNIQYF,TGTGCCAGCAGCATCTCCGGGGCAGCCAAAAACATTCAGTACTTC
once,TRBJ1-1,TRBD1,13,TRBV6-5,CASSYGQGMGAFF,TGTGCCAGCAGTTACGGACAGGGGATGGGAGCTTTCTTT
few,TRBJ1-6,-,14,TRBV6-6,CASSREVGNSPLHF,TGTGCCAGCAGCCGGGAGGTCGGCAATTCACCCCTCCACTTT
-,TRBJ2-1,-,16,TRBV7-9,CASSSPGSSSYNEQFF,TGTGCCAGCAGCTCCCCGGGGAGCTCGTCCTACAATGAGCAGTTCTTC
-,TRBJ1-3,-,13,TRBV9,CASSGGYGNTIYF,TGTGCCAGCAGCGGGGGGTACGGAAACACCATATATTTT
few,TRBJ2-5,TRBD1,15,TRBV18,CASSLRQGEEETQYF,TGTGCCAGCTCACTCAGACAGGGGGAGGAAGAGACCCAGTACTTC
few,TRBJ2-2,-,15,TRBV24-1,CATSELGVGAGELFF,TGTGCCACCAGTGAACTCGGGGTAGGGGCCGGGGAGCTGTTTTTT
few,TRBJ2-7,-,13,TRBV7-6,CASSFRDPEEQYF,TGTGCCAGCAGCTTCCGGGACCCCGAGGAGCAGTACTTC
-,TRBJ2-7,TRBD2,13,TRBV27,CASWSSGDYEQYF,TGTGCCAGCTGGTCTAGCGGAGACTACGAGCAGTACTTC
-,TRBJ2-1,-,13,TRBV28,CASTPDGFNEQFF,TGTGCCAGCACCCCCGACGGTTTCAATGAGCAGTTCTTC
-,TRBJ2-5,TRBD1,14,TRBV5-1,CASSVRDREETQYF,TGCGCCAGCAGCGTCCGGGACAGGGAAGAGACCCAGTACTTC
-,TRBJ2-1,-,16,TRBV7-3,CASSLSSGRGDNEQFF,TGTGCCAGCAGCTTATCGAGCGGGCGTGGGGACAATGAGCAGTTCTTC
few,TRBJ2-7,TRBD1,15,TRBV11-2,CASSPGTGYLYEQYF,TGTGCCAGCAGCCCGGGGACAGGGTACCTCTACGAGCAGTACTTC
-,TRBJ2-5,-,14,TRBV20-1,CSAGAGAGEETQYF,TGCAGTGCTGGGGCAGGGGCAGGAGAAGAGACCCAGTACTTC
-,TRBJ1-3,-,12,TRBV29-1,CSGRSLGNTIYF,TGCAGCGGGAGGAGCCTGGGAAACACCATATATTTT
few,TRBJ1-6,-,14,TRBV7-3,CASSQGLNNSPLHF,TGTGCCAGCAGCCAGGGACTGAATAATTCACCCCTCCACTTT
-,TRBJ2-5,-,13,TRBV29-1,CSVAAGIQETQYF,TGCAGCGTCGCAGCGGGTATACAAGAGACCCAGTACTTC
-,TRBJ2-2,TRBD2,17,TRBV10-3,CAISGQLAGKNTGELFF,TGTGCCATCAGTGGTCAACTAGCGGGGAAGAACACCGGGGAGCTGTTTTTT
-,TRBJ2-5,-,17,TRBV20-1,CSARDPLAGAPQETQYF,TGCAGTGCTAGAGATCCCCTGGCGGGGGCTCCCCAAGAGACCCAGTACTTC
few,TRBJ2-7,TRBD2,14,TRBV20-1,CSAPVSGRSYEQYF,TGCAGTGCCCCGGTCAGCGGGAGATCCTACGAGCAGTACTTC
many,TRBJ1-1,-,13,TRBV4-2,CASSRLVNTEAFF,TGTGCCAGCAGCCGACTGGTAAACACTGAAGCTTTCTTT
-,TRBJ1-2,-,15,TRBV7-9,CASSPSSWPEGGYTF,TGTGCCAGCAGCCCCTCTTCGTGGCCTGAGGGTGGCTACACCTTC
few,TRBJ2-7,-,14,TRBV9,CASSSSLAINEQYF,TGTGCCAGCAGCTCGAGCTTAGCGATAAACGAGCAGTACTTC